A single sample gave rise to the 24 T cell receptor beta chains below, sequenced in a study of cytomegalovirus exposure and HLA in healthy donors. Here immunoSEQ multiplex PCR was the method, and the copy in TCRdb shows in-frame clones only, minus some. This table holds 75,000 to 90,000 clones, roughly 95% found once. Material for sequencing was PBMCs. The receptors were sampled from a woman aged 18 to 35 in good health and CMV-seronegative.

CDR3 DNA sequence: TGCGCCAGCAGCCACAGCGGACGAAGCACAGATACGCAGTATTTT. Translated: CASSHSGRSTDTQYF. The rearrangement uses TRBV4-3 and TRBJ2-3; D possibly corresponds to TRBD2 (5 bases). V gave up 3 bases and J gave up 0 bases, with 10 bases separating them. Germline V gene sequence: CDR1 LGHNA, CDR2 YSLEER. The CDR3 loop spans 15 amino acids.

This chain links TRBV6-6 with TRBJ2-5; D not certain. CDR1 and CDR2 from the germline V gene are MNHNY and SVGAGI (reference sequence). Between the trimmed V and J ends, which lost 6 bases and 4 bases, there was a span of 12 bases. CDR3 size: 13 residues. CDR3 nucleotide sequence: TGTGCCAGCAGGCTAGAGTCATCAGAGACCCAGTACTTC. Encoded protein: CASRLESSETQYF.

DNA for the CDR3: TGTGCCAGCAGCCCGACAGCTAGCACAGATACGCAGTATTTT. It encodes CASSPTASTDTQYF. The gene calls are TRBV7-2 and TRBJ2-3; tentatively, D is TRBD1 (5 bases). With 5 bases removed from V and 0 bases from J, the gap between germline ends came to 9 bases. Looked up from germline, CDR1 is SGHTA and CDR2 is FQGNSA. The length of the CDR3 is 14 residues.

This clone has just one count. The J gene is TRBJ2-1, the V gene TRBV4-1; weak D call: TRBD2 (7 bases). Trimming pared 1 base from V and 6 bases from J, leaving 16 bases between. The germline gives CDR1 MGHRA, CDR2 YSYEKL. This CDR3 spans 16 amino acids. CDR3 sequence reads: CASSQVKTSRGNEQFF. In DNA form, the CDR3 reads TGCGCCAGCAGCCAAGTGAAGACTAGCAGGGGCAATGAGCAGTTCTTC.

The V call is TRBV9, the J call TRBJ2-5, with TRBD2 matching over 7 bases. This CDR3 has 15 residues. V gave up 4 bases and J gave up 0 bases; unmatched junction bases: 6. Germline V CDR1 and CDR2: SGDLS, YYNGEE. CDR3 sequence: CASSTTGTNQETQYF. The CDR3 DNA is TGTGCCAGCAGCACGACCGGGACTAACCAAGAGACCCAGTACTTC. Complete variable domain (other parts from reference TRBV9 and TRBJ2-5): DSGVTQTPKHLITATGQRVTLRCSPRSGDLSVYWYQQSLDQGLQFLIQYYNGEERAKGNILERFSAQQFPDLHSELNLSSLELGDSALYFCASSTTGTNQETQYFGPGTRLLVL.

This chain uses TRBV7-8 with TRBJ1-3; TRBD1 matches 7 bases. The CDR3 is 17 amino acids. Trimming took 5 bases from V and 6 from J; bases not matched to a gene: 16. CDR1 SGHVS and CDR2 FQNEAQ come from the germline V gene. DNA of the CDR3: TGTGCCAGCAGCCCTAGCCGGTTAGGGGGCGTTTTAAACACCATATATTTT. Protein product: CASSPSRLGGVLNTIYF.

The chain employs TRBV4-3 and TRBJ1-2, with a possible D match to TRBD1 (6 bases). Per the germline V gene, CDR1 is LGHNA and CDR2 is YSLEER. V shed 0 bases and J shed 4 bases, with 21 bases lying between them. This CDR3 spans 18 amino acids. CDR3 loop: CASSQESVGQTRGYGYTF. The DNA of the CDR3 is TGCGCCAGCAGCCAAGAAAGCGTAGGACAGACAAGGGGCTATGGCTACACCTTC.

V is TRBV5-6 and J is TRBJ2-7, with D hard to call. Trimming removed 7 bases at V and 2 bases at J, with 16 bases between. The CDR3 extends over 14 amino acids. In germline, CDR1 is SGHDT, CDR2 YYEEEE. CDR3 nucleotide sequence: TGTGCCAGCTTGATATACAGTCCTCCCTACGAGCAGTACTTC. The encoded protein is CASLIYSPPYEQYF.

The chain joins TRBV28 to TRBJ2-5; D is unresolved. The CDR3 is 11 amino acids. Germline V gene sequence: CDR1 MDHEN, CDR2 SYDVKM. The V gene lost 7 bases and the J gene lost 2 bases, with 5 bases spanning the gap. The CDR3 nucleotides read TGTGCCAGCACCGTACAAGAGACCCAGTACTTC. This sequence encodes CASTVQETQYF.

The V call is TRBV2, the J call TRBJ2-1, with TRBD1 matching 10 bases. With V trimmed by 6 bases and J by 2 bases, 7 bases remained unmatched. Germline CDR1 SNHLY, CDR2 FYNNEI. The CDR3 runs to 16 residues. The CDR3 nucleotides read TGTGCCAGCAGCCGAGCAGGGACAGGGGCCTACAATGAGCAGTTCTTC. Protein: CASSRAGTGAYNEQFF.

The V call is TRBV7-2, the J call TRBJ1-5; the match to TRBD1 covers 7 bases. V dropped 4 bases and J dropped 3; count of bases not matched to a gene: 6. The CDR3 length is 15 residues. Germline values: CDR1 SGHTA, CDR2 FQGNSA. CDR3 loop: CASSSQGLDNQPQHF. In nucleotides, the CDR3 is TGTGCCAGCAGCTCACAGGGGTTGGACAATCAGCCCCAGCATTTT.

This chain links TRBV19 with TRBJ2-7; 10 bases map to TRBD1. Trimming removed 5 bases from V and 4 bases from J; junction bases left unmatched: 5. CDR3 size: 14 residues. Germline values: CDR1 LNHDA, CDR2 SQIVND (reference sequence). The CDR3 DNA reads as TGTGCCAGTAGTCCCCGGGACAGGGGATACGAGCAGTACTTC. This codes for CASSPRDRGYEQYF.

The CDR3 is CASSSLDRGQSFGSPLHF. The CDR3 DNA sequence: TGCGCCAGCAGCTCCCTCGACAGGGGACAATCCTTCGGTTCACCCCTCCACTTT. The chain uses TRBV5-1 and TRBJ1-6, with 8 bases matching TRBD1. Losses at the gene ends were 3 bases for V and 9 bases for J; bases not matched to a gene: 17. The CDR3 contains 18 residues. Germline values: CDR1 SGHRS, CDR2 YFSETQ.

J is TRBJ2-7 and V is TRBV27; TRBD1 agrees at 10 bases. CDR3 length: 14 amino acids. V was pared by 5 bases and J by 4 bases, with 5 bases of the junction left unmatched. From germline, CDR1 is MNHEY and CDR2 SMNVEV (reference sequence). The CDR3 sequence: CASSPRTGGYEQYF. Written as DNA, the CDR3 is TGTGCCAGCAGTCCCAGGACAGGGGGATACGAGCAGTACTTC.

This sequence joins TRBV5-1 and TRBJ2-3; 10 positions agree with TRBD1. V lost 4 bases, J lost 6 bases, and 8 bases stayed unmatched. Germline assignment: CDR1 SGHRS and CDR2 YFSETQ. The CDR3 consists of 15 residues. CDR3 residues: CASSAGGQGEDTQYF. CDR3 in DNA: TGCGCCAGCAGCGCCGGAGGACAGGGGGAGGATACGCAGTATTTT.

The chain has TRBV18 and TRBJ1-5; TRBD1 might be the D (6 bases). V lost 3 bases and J lost 6, with 12 bases in between. The CDR3 sequence is 14 residues long. Per germline, CDR1 KGHSH and CDR2 LQKENI. The CDR3 loop reads CASSPGRGGQPQHF. CDR3 bases: TGTGCCAGCTCACCGGGCAGGGGCGGTCAGCCCCAGCATTTT. Based on the CDR3 plus reference TRBV18 and TRBJ1-5, the full variable domain is NAGVMQNPRHLVRRRGQEARLRCSPMKGHSHVYWYRQLPEEGLKFMVYLQKENIIDESGMPKERFSAEFPKEGPSILRIQQVVRGDSAAYFCASSPGRGGQPQHFGDGTRLSIL.

The V call is TRBV2, the J call TRBJ2-1; 7 bases are a match to TRBD2. The CDR3 has 14 amino acids. Germline CDR1 reads SNHLY; CDR2 reads FYNNEI. Germline trimming cut 6 bases from V and 5 bases from J; bases unmatched to any gene: 7. CDR3 DNA: TGTGCCAGCAGAGCCGGGACTACCGACAATGAGCAGTTCTTC. Translation: CASRAGTTDNEQFF.

The chain uses TRBV29-1 and TRBJ2-1; 7 positions match TRBD2. The CDR3 consists of 12 residues. Germline CDR1 reads SQVTM; CDR2 reads ANQGSEA. J was trimmed by 6 bases and V by 6 bases; bases with no gene match: 5. This chain's CDR3 is CSVAPGGNEQFF. The CDR3 region has the DNA TGCAGCGTCGCCCCGGGGGGCAATGAGCAGTTCTTC.

The chain uses TRBV7-9 and TRBJ1-1; 9 bases agree with TRBD1. The V segment lost 3 bases and the J segment 1 base; nucleotides outside the gene matches: 6. The CDR3 runs 16 residues. Germline CDR1 SEHNR, CDR2 FQNEAQ (reference sequence). The CDR3 loop is CASSLGQGIGNTEAFF. The CDR3, as DNA: TGTGCCAGCAGCTTGGGACAGGGAATTGGGAACACTGAAGCTTTCTTT. Full variable domain (remainder filled in from reference TRBV7-9 and TRBJ1-1): DTGVSQNPRHKITKRGQNVTFRCDPISEHNRLYWYRQTLGQGPEFLTYFQNEAQLEKSRLLSDRFSAERPKGSFSTLEIQRTEQGDSAMYLCASSLGQGIGNTEAFFGQGTRLTVV.

The chain employs TRBV11-2 and TRBJ2-7; 7 bases line up with TRBD2. The CDR3 is 15 residues long. After removal of 3 bases from V and 2 bases from J, the junction contained 7 bases not matched to a gene. Germline CDR1 reads SGHAT; CDR2 reads FQNNGV. CDR3 sequence: CASSFGSGAPYEQYF. The CDR3 DNA follows: TGTGCCAGCAGCTTCGGAAGCGGGGCCCCCTACGAGCAGTACTTC.

V and J are TRBV6-5 and TRBJ2-2; 7 bases agree with TRBD2. This CDR3 has 12 residues. V trimming: 7 bases; J trimming: 7 bases; junction bases outside the gene matches: 3. Per the germline V gene, CDR1 is MNHEY and CDR2 is SVGAGI. CDR3 DNA: TGTGCCAGCAAGACTAGCCTCGGGGAGCTGTTTTTT. Its translation: CASKTSLGELFF.

The chain carries TRBV25-1 and TRBJ1-3, with D perhaps matching TRBD1 (6 bases). The germline V and J ends were trimmed by 6 bases and 2 bases, with 17 bases remaining between them. Germline values: CDR1 MGHDK, CDR2 SYGVNS. The CDR3 has 16 amino acids. CDR3 coding DNA: TGTGCCAGCAGGGGGGCGGGCGCCACGGCTGGAAACACCATATATTTT. It codes for CASRGAGATAGNTIYF.

V and J are TRBV7-2 and TRBJ1-6, with D perhaps matching TRBD1 (5 bases). The CDR3 contains 18 residues. V was trimmed by 0 bases and J by 7 bases, leaving 19 bases between them. Germline V lookup: CDR1 SGHTA, CDR2 FQGNSA. CDR3 loop: CASSLALRRRWGNSPLHF. For the CDR3, the DNA is TGTGCCAGCAGCTTAGCCCTGAGAAGACGGTGGGGCAATTCACCCCTCCACTTT. Supplemented by reference TRBV7-2 and TRBJ1-6, the full variable domain reads GAGVSQSPSNKVTEKGKDVELRCDPISGHTALYWYRQSLGQGLEFLIYFQGNSAPDKSGLPSDRFSAERTGGSVSTLTIQRTQQEDSAVYLCASSLALRRRWGNSPLHFGNGTRLTVT.

A single count supports this clone. DNA of the CDR3: TGTGCCACCAGCAGGCTGAGGTCGGAGACCCAGTACTTC. Protein product: CATSRLRSETQYF. This chain links TRBV15 with TRBJ2-5; D is ambiguous. V lost 3 bases, J lost 5 bases, and 10 bases lay in between. Germline V CDR1 and CDR2: LNHNV, YYDKDF (reference sequence). The CDR3 runs 13 residues.